The T cell receptor beta chain described here comes from a study of cytomegalovirus exposure and HLA in healthy donors. The junction had 6 bases not matched to a gene; V was cut back by 5 bases and J by 2 bases. The CDR3 totals 15 residues. Germline V gene data show CDR1 as LNHDA and CDR2 as SQIVND (reference sequence). Study-wide results and caveats: The study put 150 to 200 TCR beta chains on its list as cytomegalovirus-associated. CMV antigen specificity of three CMV-associated chains was confirmed in vitro.

Primers: 60 Vbeta forward and 13 Jbeta reverse. Sequencing was performed with immunoSEQ multiplex PCR; in TCRdb, only in-frame clones are kept and a portion is missing. The table has 200,000 to 250,000 clones, more than 75% seen once; the top ten hold about 3%. Note on this clone: Its specificity is unknown.

Sequences were obtained from PBMCs. This receptor was taken from a woman aged 40-49 years in good health and CMV-seronegative. The V and J genes are TRBV19 and TRBJ2-3; TRBD1 matches at 8 bases. The CDR3 nucleotides are TGTGCCAGTAGTTACGGGACAGGCTTCACAGATACGCAGTATTTT. It yields the protein CASSYGTGFTDTQYF. Looking up the rest from reference TRBV19 and TRBJ2-3 gives the full variable domain: DGGITQSPKYLFRKEGQNVTLSCEQNLNHDAMYWYRQDPGQGLRLIYYSQIVNDFQKGDIAEGYSVSREKKESFPLTVTSAQKNPTAFYLCASSYGTGFTDTQYFGPGTRLTVL.